This TCR beta chain came from a study of T cell responses to AZD1222 COVID-19 vaccine. This clone appeared a single time. Method: immunoSEQ multiplex PCR; TCRdb's copy keeps in-frame clones and lacks some. The sample has more than 80,000 clones; 92% are singletons. The germline V gene has CDR1 SGHTS and CDR2 YDEGEE. The CDR3 extends over 16 amino acids. V was shortened by 4 bases and J by 2 bases, with 13 bases between the two germline ends. The source material was peripheral blood, sampled 28 days after the second AZD1222 dose. The chain employs TRBV5-8 and TRBJ1-6; weak D call: TRBD1 (6 bases). The source is an adult who received the AZD1222 COVID-19 vaccine. CDR3 bases: TGTGCCAGCAGCCCTCAGGGGTCGACCTATAATTCACCCCTCCACTTT. Residues: CASSPQGSTYNSPLHF.